This T cell receptor (beta chain) was sequenced in a study of blood T cell repertoires in COVID-19 (dated by TCRdb to the early 2020s). Some background on the complete study: Collaborator samples came from the United States, Italy and Spain and covered acute and convalescent phases of COVID-19. Subjects who had been exposed to COVID-19, were actively infected with it, or had recovered from it provided the deeply sampled blood TCRbeta repertoires that made up the dataset. Where available, HLA class I and class II types were taken from metadata supplied by the sample provider and were not determined by assay-based typing. Samples came from the ongoing ImmuneRACE study (first 160 participants) plus 1,254 subjects from 6 global collaborators. The repertoires were released in a freely available public database intended as a resource for research on the immune response to SARS-CoV-2. The prospective study material was composed of cDNA or gDNA derived from T cells, B-cell-depleted T cells, or PBMCs. The sample metadata nearly always contained a de-identified subject ID, COVID-19 status, age in years and sex. Overall study results and their limits: The amount of clinical and demographic metadata varied by source and participant and was provided uncurated.

The cysteine opens and the phenylalanine closes a CDR3 of 16 amino acids. Only the CDR3 region is kept as DNA, spanning 48 bases read in frame from base 1. V loses 0 bases at its end and J loses 3 bases; junction bases beyond the gene matches: 1. Per the germline V gene (reference sequence), SGHNT is the CDR1 and YYREEE is the CDR2. A note on this clone: The antigen it binds to is not known. No per-base quality is available; no much larger clone lies one base away.

TCRbeta CDR3 regions were amplified from genomic DNA by means of the immunoSEQ Assay, a bias-controlled multiplex PCR. The study's own analysis went as follows. Within the assay, amplification of reference gene primers was used to estimate how many nucleated cells each sample contained. To quantify the absolute abundance of each unique TCRbeta CDR3 rearrangement, sequence reads were collapsed and filtered. Productive Simpson clonality was computed per sample as the square root of Simpson's diversity index over productive rearrangements. Drawn from immuneACCESS, this table holds only the in-frame rearrangements with V and J called that TCRdb kept. Clones are partly lost; checked studies trace under half to an unresolved V gene and leave the rest unexplained. V and J calls and clone size are given by that table; D and trimming were obtained from the DNA. The sample has hundreds of thousands of clones on record, approximately 86% of them singletons. The ten largest clones represent over 0.95% of the sample.

One collaborating source in Seattle enrolled patients during active infection and followed them longitudinally through the course of disease. The collaborating institutions used their own protocols to collect whole blood in K2EDTA tubes. For TCRbeta analysis, collaborator samples were shipped as frozen whole blood, as isolated PBMCs, or as DNA extracted from either sample type. The clonotype originates from a woman aged 25 to 45 with COVID-19, enrolled during active disease. The chain uses TRBV5-4 and TRBJ2-5, and TRBD2 aligns with 14 junction nucleotides. The sequencing input was peripheral blood. The CDR3 region reads CASSLGLAGGEETQYF. The DNA sequence reads TGTGCCAGCAGCTTGGGACTAGCGGGAGGGGAAGAGACCCAGTACTTC.